Following are 31 T cell receptor beta chains from one sample sequenced in a study of control samples from healthy donors and cancer patients. The assay was immunoSEQ multiplex PCR, and TCRdb's table has in-frame clones only and misses some. This repertoire shows roughly 450,000 clones, 75% to 95% found once; its top ten account for around 6.8%. Sequencing input: PBMCs. These receptor sequences come from a man between 40 and 49 years old with head and neck cancer.

This chain uses TRBV19 with TRBJ1-1; TRBD1 might be the D (5 bases). There are 15 residues in the CDR3. The germline V and J ends were trimmed by 3 bases and 2 bases, with 13 bases remaining between them. The germline V gene encodes CDR1 LNHDA and CDR2 SQIVND (reference sequence). The CDR3 protein is CASSISARGNTEAFF. CDR3 in DNA: TGTGCCAGTAGTATCAGTGCGAGGGGAAACACTGAAGCTTTCTTT.

The chain uses TRBV6-2 or TRBV6-3 and TRBJ2-2; the D gene could be TRBD1 or TRBD2 (6 bases each). V lost 3 bases, J lost 3 bases, and 14 bases lay in between. Germline CDR1 MNHEY, CDR2 SVGEGT. CDR3 length: 16 residues. The CDR3 nucleotides read TGTGCCAGCAGTTATGGAGGGGGAGCGGACACCGGGGAGCTGTTTTTT. This codes for CASSYGGGADTGELFF.

The V gene is TRBV4-3, the J gene TRBJ2-7; D is perhaps TRBD1 or TRBD2 (5 bases each). Trimming cost V 5 bases and J 0 bases, with 14 bases left between them. The CDR3 totals 15 residues. Per germline, CDR1 LGHNA and CDR2 YSLEER. In DNA form, the CDR3 reads TGCGCCAGCAGCGTCCGGGACCGTAGCTCCTACGAGCAGTACTTC. Its translation: CASSVRDRSSYEQYF.

This rearrangement joins TRBV27 to TRBJ2-7, with 11 bases aligning to TRBD2. This CDR3 is 16 amino acids long. The ends lost 0 bases at V and 3 bases at J; junction bases unmatched: 4. Germline V gene sequence: CDR1 MNHEY, CDR2 SMNVEV (reference sequence). The CDR3 spells CASSLSPSGGFYEQYF. The CDR3 region has the DNA TGTGCCAGCAGTTTATCTCCTAGCGGGGGGTTCTACGAGCAGTACTTC.

The chain joins TRBV7-9 to TRBJ1-2, with TRBD1 as a possible D gene (6 bases). Germline V lookup: CDR1 SEHNR, CDR2 FQNEAQ (reference sequence). Trimming took 4 bases from V and 9 from J, leaving 9 bases between them. The CDR3 covers 11 residues. The CDR3 DNA reads as TGTGCCAGCAGCTCTGACAGGAGCTACACCTTC. This translates into CASSSDRSYTF.

The chain links TRBV28 to TRBJ2-3, with D perhaps TRBD2 (7 bases). The CDR3 consists of 16 residues. V gave up 4 bases and J gave up 3 bases, with 17 bases separating them. Germline-derived CDR1 and CDR2 are MDHEN and SYDVKM. The CDR3 protein is CASSWGAGVETDTQYF. CDR3 nucleotides: TGTGCCAGCAGTTGGGGGGCGGGAGTCGAAACAGATACGCAGTATTTT. The full variable domain, rest sourced from reference TRBV28 and TRBJ2-3, is DVKVTQSSRYLVKRTGEKVFLECVQDMDHENMFWYRQDPGLGLRLIYFSYDVKMKEKGDIPEGYSVSREKKERFSLILESASTNQTSMYLCASSWGAGVETDTQYFGPGTRLTVL.

The chain recombines TRBV3-1 (or the pseudogene TRBV3-2) with TRBJ2-1, with 8 bases fitting TRBD1. There are 12 residues in the CDR3. Germline lookup yields CDR1 LGHDT and CDR2 YNNKEL (reference sequence). Trimming took 5 bases from V and 9 from J; bases not matched to a gene: 3. CDR3 region: CASSRTGFEQFF. DNA for the CDR3: TGTGCCAGCAGCAGGACAGGGTTTGAGCAGTTCTTC.

This rearrangement joins TRBV11-2 to TRBJ1-1; D is unresolved. Germline V gene lookup returns CDR1 SGHAT and CDR2 FQNNGV. Trimming pared 4 bases from V and 1 base from J, leaving 13 bases between. This CDR3 is built from 15 residues. The CDR3 DNA reads TGTGCCAGCAGCTCCCCCCTACGTGGGAACACTGAAGCTTTCTTT. Its translation is CASSSPLRGNTEAFF.

Concerning this clone: An end of the junction differs from the germline gene, which may be a read error. The gene calls are TRBV27 and TRBJ2-2; D not certain. The germline V gene encodes CDR1 MNHEY and CDR2 SMNVEV (reference sequence). The CDR3 has 10 residues. The DNA for the CDR3 is TGTGCCAGCAGAACTTATCGGGCTGTTTTT. This sequence encodes CASRTYRAVF.

The chain couples TRBV12-5 to TRBJ2-2; 8 bases align to TRBD1. Per germline, CDR1 LGHNT and CDR2 FRNRAP. This CDR3 has 17 residues. The ends lost 1 base at V and 1 base at J; junction bases unmatched: 5. The CDR3 loop is CASGLGQGTLNTGELFF. The CDR3 bases are TGTGCTAGTGGTTTGGGACAGGGGACCCTGAACACCGGGGAGCTGTTTTTT.

V gene TRBV11-2 combines with J gene TRBJ2-1; 9 bases are a match to TRBD2. The CDR3 has 16 residues. Germline trimming cut 3 bases from V and 9 bases from J; bases unmatched to any gene: 12. Germline lookup yields CDR1 SGHAT and CDR2 FQNNGV. The DNA for the CDR3 is TGTGCCAGCAGCTTGGGTAGCGGGAGCGGAGGAAGTGAGCAGTTCTTC. The encoded protein is CASSLGSGSGGSEQFF.

The rearrangement links TRBV2 to TRBJ2-3; 12 bases match TRBD2. V was pared by 6 bases and J by 2 bases, with 9 bases of the junction left unmatched. The CDR3 spans 17 residues. The germline V gene encodes CDR1 SNHLY and CDR2 FYNNEI. The CDR3 spells CASRVRTSGVFTDTQYF. The DNA for the CDR3 is TGTGCCAGCAGGGTTCGGACTAGCGGGGTTTTCACAGATACGCAGTATTTT.

V and J are TRBV6-5 and TRBJ1-1; TRBD1 matches 7 bases. V gave up 6 bases and J gave up 1 base; unmatched junction bases: 2. The CDR3 length is 13 residues. Per germline, CDR1 MNHEY and CDR2 SVGAGI. CDR3 in DNA: TGTGCCAGCAGCGACAGGGCGAACACTGAAGCTTTCTTT. Protein product: CASSDRANTEAFF.

J is TRBJ1-6 and V is TRBV28, with D hard to call. The ends were cut back, 4 bases at V and 0 bases at J, with 4 bases in the middle. The germline V gene has CDR1 MDHEN and CDR2 SYDVKM. The CDR3 is 14 residues long. Written as DNA, the CDR3 is TGTGCCAGCAGTTCAAGCTCCTATAATTCACCCCTCCACTTT. Protein product: CASSSSSYNSPLHF.

The chain links TRBV5-6 to TRBJ2-2, with D unresolved. V was cut by 4 bases and J by 5 bases, with 3 bases left in between. The V gene's germline CDR1 is SGHDT and CDR2 YYEEEE. This CDR3 contains 11 residues. CDR3 residues: CASSDTGELFF. CDR3 nucleotide sequence: TGTGCCAGCAGCGATACCGGGGAGCTGTTTTTT.

This clone was recorded only once. The chain joins TRBV9 to TRBJ2-3; D uncertain. The CDR3 is 15 amino acids. V shed 0 bases and J shed 6 bases, with 14 bases lying between them. Germline V gene lookup returns CDR1 SGDLS and CDR2 YYNGEE. CDR3 sequence (DNA): TGTGCCAGCAGCGTAGGCTCAACCTACCAGGATACGCAGTATTTT. As protein: CASSVGSTYQDTQYF.

The rearrangement links TRBV6-5 to TRBJ2-7, with TRBD2 matching 7 bases. Looked up from germline, CDR1 is MNHEY and CDR2 is SVGAGI. There are 14 residues in the CDR3. Germline trimming cut 6 bases from V and 0 bases from J; bases unmatched to any gene: 5. CDR3 DNA: TGTGCCAGCAGCGCCGGGACTAACTCCTACGAGCAGTACTTC. Protein: CASSAGTNSYEQYF.

The genes are TRBV29-1 and TRBJ2-7; 10 bases fit TRBD1. V lost 6 bases to trimming and J lost 4 bases; unmatched junction nucleotides: 9. CDR1 and CDR2 (germline): SQVTM, ANQGSEA. This CDR3 region has 14 residues. Here the CDR3 reads CSVGRTGGQYEQYF. The CDR3 nucleotides are TGCAGCGTGGGCCGGACAGGGGGGCAGTACGAGCAGTACTTC.

This clone is a singleton in its sample. The rearrangement joins TRBV6-5 to TRBJ1-5; 7 bases fit TRBD1. CDR3 length: 12 residues. Germline CDR1 reads MNHEY; CDR2 reads SVGAGI. With V trimmed by 8 bases and J by 5 bases, 3 bases remained unmatched. The CDR3 coding sequence is TGTGCCAGCGCAGGGGGGGATCAGCCCCAGCATTTT. It yields the protein CASAGGDQPQHF.

This chain connects TRBV6-4 to TRBJ1-4; D ambiguous. V lost 8 bases, J lost 8 bases, and 18 bases lay in between. Germline CDR1 is MRHNA and CDR2 is SNTAGT. CDR3 length: 14 residues. The CDR3 loop is CASLRQSLGEKLFF. CDR3 nucleotides: TGTGCCAGCCTCAGACAATCCCTAGGGGAAAAACTGTTTTTT.

Turning to this clone: At the DNA level, this CDR3 is encoded by other sequences in the same sample as well. The rearrangement uses TRBV28 and TRBJ1-5; D is perhaps TRBD1 (6 bases). The ends were cut back, 2 bases at V and 0 bases at J, with 8 bases in the middle. This CDR3 is 15 amino acids long. The germline gives CDR1 MDHEN, CDR2 SYDVKM. CDR3 residues: CASSLGQTSNQPQHF. As DNA, the CDR3 is TGTGCCAGCAGTTTAGGACAGACTAGCAATCAGCCCCAGCATTTT.

This sequence joins TRBV2 and TRBJ2-1; maybe TRBD1 (5 bases). V lost 5 bases and J lost 0, with 8 bases in between. The length of the CDR3 is 14 residues. The germline gives CDR1 SNHLY, CDR2 FYNNEI. CDR3 protein: CASSSRGSYNEQFF. CDR3 coding DNA: TGTGCCAGCAGTTCAAGGGGCTCCTACAATGAGCAGTTCTTC.

The chain links TRBV7-9 to TRBJ1-5, with 10 bases fitting TRBD1. The V gene end was trimmed by 3 bases and the J gene end by 3 bases; junction bases not matched to a gene: 5. This CDR3 contains 16 residues. CDR1 is SEHNR, CDR2 FQNEAQ, per germline (reference sequence). CDR3 DNA sequence: TGTGCCAGCAGCTTGTCGGGACAGGGGAACAATCAGCCCCAGCATTTT. Its translation: CASSLSGQGNNQPQHF.

This clone was counted once. CDR3 coding DNA: TGTGCCAGCAGCTTAATTATTGGGAACACTGAAGCTTTCTTT. Amino acids: CASSLIIGNTEAFF. This chain joins TRBV7-8 and TRBJ1-1, with D unresolved. Trimming pared 2 bases from V and 1 base from J, leaving 8 bases between. CDR3 length equals 14 residues. Germline V gene lookup returns CDR1 SGHVS and CDR2 FQNEAQ.

This chain connects TRBV7-6 to TRBJ2-7; a weak D match, TRBD1 (5 bases). The germline V and J ends were trimmed by 1 base and 2 bases, with 12 bases remaining between them. This CDR3 spans 15 amino acids. Germline assignment: CDR1 SGHVS and CDR2 FNYEAQ. CDR3 loop: CASSLEAGRPYEQYF. The CDR3 DNA is TGTGCCAGCAGCTTAGAGGCAGGGCGTCCCTACGAGCAGTACTTC.

The J gene is TRBJ1-2, the V gene TRBV28; no reliable D call. Germline-derived CDR1 and CDR2 are MDHEN and SYDVKM. This CDR3 spans 13 amino acids. Trimming pared 1 base from V and 5 bases from J, leaving 8 bases between. For the CDR3, the DNA is TGTGCCAGCAGTTTATCACAGAGTTATGGCTACACCTTC. Protein product: CASSLSQSYGYTF.

CDR3 protein: CSARRVNEQFF. In nucleotides, the CDR3 is TGCAGTGCTAGAAGGGTCAATGAGCAGTTCTTC. The rearrangement joins TRBV20-1 to TRBJ2-1; no reliable D call. The CDR3 has 11 amino acids. Germline V lookup: CDR1 DFQATT, CDR2 SNEGSKA (reference sequence). V lost 2 bases, J lost 6 bases, and 5 bases lay in between.

V usage is TRBV6-2 or TRBV6-3 and J usage is TRBJ2-1; D remains ambiguous. The CDR3 is made up of 15 amino acids. Looked up from germline, CDR1 is MNHEY and CDR2 is SVGEGT. Trimming removed 3 bases at V and 3 bases at J, with 12 bases between. This CDR3 reads CASSYTPLGYNEQFF. In DNA form, the CDR3 reads TGTGCCAGCAGTTATACCCCGTTGGGCTACAATGAGCAGTTCTTC.

The chain employs TRBV18 and TRBJ2-7; no reliable D call. The CDR3 has 14 amino acids. Trimming took off 3 bases at V and 4 bases at J, with 13 bases between the two ends. The V gene's germline CDR1 is KGHSH and CDR2 LQKENI. The CDR3: CASSPSLEGYEQYF. In nucleotides, the CDR3 is TGTGCCAGCTCACCGTCACTGGAAGGGTACGAGCAGTACTTC. The full variable domain, in which reference TRBV18 and TRBJ2-7 provide the parts outside the CDR3, is NAGVMQNPRHLVRRRGQEARLRCSPMKGHSHVYWYRQLPEEGLKFMVYLQKENIIDESGMPKERFSAEFPKEGPSILRIQQVVRGDSAAYFCASSPSLEGYEQYFGPGTRLTVT.

This chain connects TRBV5-4 to TRBJ1-1, with 8 bases lining up with TRBD1. This CDR3 is 15 amino acids long. CDR1 and CDR2 from the germline V gene are SGHNT and YYREEE (reference sequence). The V segment lost 0 bases and the J segment 4 bases; nucleotides outside the gene matches: 5. The CDR3 bases are TGTGCCAGCAGCTTGGGCAGGGACAGGCCCACTGAAGCTTTCTTT. Translation gives CASSLGRDRPTEAFF.

The chain carries TRBV5-1 and TRBJ2-5; D gene unclear. V was shortened by 2 bases and J by 5 bases, with 10 bases between the two germline ends. Germline CDR1 reads SGHRS; CDR2 reads YFSETQ. The CDR3 totals 13 residues. The CDR3: CASSFEAQETQYF. CDR3 DNA sequence: TGCGCCAGCAGCTTTGAGGCGCAGGAGACCCAGTACTTC.